These 2 T cell receptor beta chains came from one sample sequenced in a study of PD-1 blockade in classical Hodgkin lymphoma (dated by TCRdb to 2018 to 2020). Library prep was done by the immunoSEQ multiplex PCR assay. TCRdb retrieved this table from immuneACCESS and kept in-frame rearrangements only. Not all clones are present; in checked studies, unresolved V genes account for under half, and no reason is known for the remainder. The sample table lists around 91,000 clones, roughly 76% of them with a count of one. The biggest ten clones account for 15% to 20% of the sample. The label giving this sample's time point can be read as: cycle 2 day 1 (C2D1) of nivolumab. All trial patients had relapsed after autologous stem cell transplantation, with cohorts A, B and C differing in prior brentuximab vedotin exposure. The sequenced sample was peripheral blood mononuclear cells (PBMCs), obtained before the second cycle of nivolumab. The receptor set was obtained from a human donor with classical Hodgkin lymphoma.

The chain links TRBV28 to TRBJ1-5; 8 bases are shared with TRBD1. Germline trimming cut 8 bases from V and 4 bases from J; bases unmatched to any gene: 7. Germline CDR1 is MDHEN and CDR2 is SYDVKM. The CDR3 runs to 14 residues. CDR3 sequence (DNA): TGTGCCAGCGCGGACAGGGCGGGGAATCAGCCCCAGCATTTT. It codes for CASADRAGNQPQHF.

The CDR3: CASSLVAGGTDTQYF. The CDR3 DNA follows: TGTGCCAGCAGCTTAGTAGCGGGAGGAACAGATACGCAGTATTTT. This sequence joins TRBV7-3 and TRBJ2-3; 10 positions match TRBD2. Germline V gene data show CDR1 as SGHTA and CDR2 as FQGTGA. The CDR3 is 15 residues long. V trimming: 2 bases; J trimming: 3 bases; junction bases outside the gene matches: 2.